This record covers a single T cell receptor (beta chain). TCRdb's table, derived via immunoSEQ multiplex PCR, lists solely in-frame clones and lacks some. The top ten clones hold under 25% of a sample with more than 35,000 clones, 65% to 85% of them seen once. The source of the sample is a study of control samples from healthy donors and cancer patients. This receptor was obtained from a woman aged 55-70 years with lung cancer. Material for sequencing was PBMCs.

CDR3 sequence reads: CASSSSDLIQYF. CDR3 bases: TGCGCCAGCAGCTCCTCGGACCTTATTCAGTACTTC. This sequence joins TRBV5-1 and TRBJ2-4, with no clear D. The V end was cut by 3 bases, the J end by 10 bases, with 11 bases between. The CDR3 consists of 12 residues. The germline V gene encodes CDR1 SGHRS and CDR2 YFSETQ.